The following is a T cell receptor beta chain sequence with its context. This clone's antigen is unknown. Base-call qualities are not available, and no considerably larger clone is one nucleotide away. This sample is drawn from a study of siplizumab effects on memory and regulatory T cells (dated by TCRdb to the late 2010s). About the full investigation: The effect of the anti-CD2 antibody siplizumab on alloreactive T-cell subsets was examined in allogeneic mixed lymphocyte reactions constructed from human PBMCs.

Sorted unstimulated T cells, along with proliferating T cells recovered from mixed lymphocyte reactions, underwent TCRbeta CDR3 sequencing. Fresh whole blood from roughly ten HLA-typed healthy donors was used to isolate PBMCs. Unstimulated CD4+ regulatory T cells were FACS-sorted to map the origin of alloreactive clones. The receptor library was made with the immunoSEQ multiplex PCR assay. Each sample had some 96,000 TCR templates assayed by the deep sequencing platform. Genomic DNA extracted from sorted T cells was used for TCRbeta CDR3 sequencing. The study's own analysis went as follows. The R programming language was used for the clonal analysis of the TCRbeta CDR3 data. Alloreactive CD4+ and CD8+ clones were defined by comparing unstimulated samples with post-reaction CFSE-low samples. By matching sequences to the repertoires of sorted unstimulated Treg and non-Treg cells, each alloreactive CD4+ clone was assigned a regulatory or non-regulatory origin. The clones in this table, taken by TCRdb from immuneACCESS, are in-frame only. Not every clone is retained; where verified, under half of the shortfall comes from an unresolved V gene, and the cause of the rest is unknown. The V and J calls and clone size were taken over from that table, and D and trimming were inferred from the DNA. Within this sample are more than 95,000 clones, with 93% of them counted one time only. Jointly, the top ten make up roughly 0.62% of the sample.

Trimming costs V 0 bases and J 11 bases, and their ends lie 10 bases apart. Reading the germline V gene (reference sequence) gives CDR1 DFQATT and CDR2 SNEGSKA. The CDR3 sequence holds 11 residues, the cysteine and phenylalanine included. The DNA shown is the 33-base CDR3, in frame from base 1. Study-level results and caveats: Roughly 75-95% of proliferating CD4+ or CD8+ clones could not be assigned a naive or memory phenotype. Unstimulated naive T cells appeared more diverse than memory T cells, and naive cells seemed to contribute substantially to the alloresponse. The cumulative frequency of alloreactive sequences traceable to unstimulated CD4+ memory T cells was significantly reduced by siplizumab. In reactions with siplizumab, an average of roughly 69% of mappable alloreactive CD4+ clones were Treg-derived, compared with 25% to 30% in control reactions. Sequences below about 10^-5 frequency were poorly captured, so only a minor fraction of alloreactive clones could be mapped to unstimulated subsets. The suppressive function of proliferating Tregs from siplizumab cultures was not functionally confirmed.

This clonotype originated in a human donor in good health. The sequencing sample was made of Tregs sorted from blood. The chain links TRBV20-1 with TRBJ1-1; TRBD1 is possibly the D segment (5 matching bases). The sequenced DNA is TGCAGTGCTAGAGATTGGGGGGAGGCTTTCTTT. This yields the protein CSARDWGEAFF.